Each of the 19 T cell receptor beta chains below was sequenced from the same sample in a study of blood T cell repertoires in COVID-19. Assay: immunoSEQ multiplex PCR; the TCRdb copy retains only in-frame clones and omits some. The table includes more than 150,000 clones, around 79% detected once. Sequencing was carried out using peripheral blood. All receptors derive from a woman aged 70-85 years with acute or convalescent COVID-19.

This clone has just a few counts. This chain uses TRBV19 with TRBJ1-4; no reliable D call. The CDR3 has 13 residues. Trimming took 3 bases from V and 13 from J, leaving 15 bases between them. In germline, CDR1 is LNHDA, CDR2 SQIVND (reference sequence). CDR3 bases: TGTGCCAGTAGTATGAATGGAAGACTCGGACTGTTTTTT. This translates into CASSMNGRLGLFF.

This chain uses TRBV5-5 with TRBJ2-2; D gene ambiguous. V was shortened by 0 bases and J by 4 bases, with 16 bases between the two germline ends. In germline, CDR1 is SGHKS, CDR2 YYEKEE (reference sequence). This CDR3 contains 17 residues. The CDR3 protein is CASSLVLRIGPTGELFF. CDR3 DNA sequence: TGTGCCAGCAGCTTGGTCTTGAGGATTGGTCCCACCGGGGAGCTGTTTTTT.

The chain couples TRBV30 to TRBJ2-5; TRBD1 might be the D (6 bases). The CDR3 loop spans 17 amino acids. V lost 2 bases to trimming and J lost 3 bases, with 22 bases between them. The germline gives CDR1 GTSNPN, CDR2 SVGIG (reference sequence). In DNA form, the CDR3 reads TGTGCCTGGAGTCTATACGTCGGACAGCAACTTGAAGAGACCCAGTACTTC. It specifies CAWSLYVGQQLEETQYF.

The chain has TRBV23-1 and TRBJ2-1, with D maybe TRBD1 (6 bases). TRBV23-1 is an open reading frame whose function is uncertain. The V and J ends lost 3 bases and 7 bases respectively, with 16 bases between them. The CDR3 runs 15 residues. The CDR3 DNA sequence: TGCGCCAGCAGTCAGAGTAGGTCAAGGGGGAATGAGCAGTTCTTC. The encoded protein is CASSQSRSRGNEQFF.

The chain links TRBV5-8 to TRBJ1-1; D gene unclear. The V end was cut by 5 bases, the J end by 7 bases, with 9 bases between. Germline V CDR1 and CDR2: SGHTS, YDEGEE. The CDR3 has 11 residues. The CDR3 nucleotides are TGTGCCAGCAGTTCTCGTCGTGAAGCTTTCTTT. Encoded protein: CASSSRREAFF.

The J gene is TRBJ1-1, the V gene TRBV5-1; D possibly corresponds to TRBD1 (5 bases). Trimming pared 2 bases from V and 4 bases from J, leaving 15 bases between. The CDR3 consists of 15 residues. Germline V gene lookup returns CDR1 SGHRS and CDR2 YFSETQ. The CDR3 region is CASSFNPGLATEAFF. The CDR3 DNA is TGCGCCAGCAGCTTTAATCCAGGGCTCGCCACTGAAGCTTTCTTT.

This rearrangement joins TRBV10-3 to TRBJ2-7, with TRBD1 matching 10 bases. The CDR3 is 15 residues long. Germline CDR1 is ENHRY and CDR2 is SYGVKD. With V trimmed by 2 bases and J by 5 bases, 6 bases remained unmatched. CDR3 amino acids: CAISERGGQGNEQYF. In nucleotides, the CDR3 is TGTGCCATCAGTGAGCGGGGGGGACAGGGGAACGAGCAGTACTTC.

This clone was observed once. The DNA for the CDR3 is TGTGCCAGCAGCCAAGGGGGCGGGGTCCGCTCCTACGAGCAGTACTTC. Protein: CASSQGGGVRSYEQYF. The chain combines TRBV3-1 (or the pseudogene TRBV3-2) with TRBJ2-7; a weak D match, TRBD2 (6 bases). Per the germline V gene, CDR1 is LGHDT and CDR2 is YNNKEL (reference sequence). V was cut by 1 base and J by 0 bases, with 13 bases left in between. CDR3 length equals 16 residues.

The rearrangement links TRBV24-1 to TRBJ1-2; 8 bases align to TRBD1. Germline-derived CDR1 and CDR2 are KGHDR and SFDVKD. The CDR3 has 13 amino acids. Trimming at V came to 6 bases and at J to 6 bases, leaving 5 bases not matched to a gene. CDR3 DNA sequence: TGTGCCACCAGTCGGACAGGGACCGATGGCTACACCTTC. It translates to CATSRTGTDGYTF.

This clone was seen once. The genes are TRBV6-5 and TRBJ1-6, with D perhaps matching TRBD1 (5 bases). Germline loops: CDR1 MNHEY, CDR2 SVGAGI. V lost 6 bases and J lost 3, with 6 bases in between. CDR3 length: 13 residues. Here the CDR3 DNA reads TGTGCCAGCAGCAGGGTCTATAATTCACCCCTCCACTTT. Translated: CASSRVYNSPLHF.

This clone was seen only a few times. The CDR3 sequence: CASSQEPGTGKAYGYTF. In DNA form, the CDR3 reads TGTGCCAGCAGCCAAGAACCCGGGACAGGGAAAGCCTATGGCTACACCTTC. This sequence joins TRBV4-2 and TRBJ1-2; 9 bases match TRBD1. The V gene end was trimmed by 0 bases and the J gene end by 4 bases; junction bases not matched to a gene: 9. This CDR3 is built from 17 residues. From germline, CDR1 is LGHNA and CDR2 YNFKEQ.

The rearrangement joins TRBV5-6 to TRBJ1-4; D gene ambiguous. Between the trimmed V and J ends, which lost 3 bases and 7 bases, there was a span of 16 bases. Germline CDR1 reads SGHDT; CDR2 reads YYEEEE. This CDR3 has 15 residues. The CDR3 protein is CASSSYSERGEKLFF. DNA of the CDR3: TGTGCCAGCAGCTCGTACTCGGAGAGAGGTGAAAAACTGTTTTTT.

This clone was observed once. The chain links TRBV7-9 to TRBJ2-2; TRBD1 might be the D (6 bases). Germline V lookup: CDR1 SEHNR, CDR2 FQNEAQ (reference sequence). The CDR3 is made up of 15 amino acids. V was trimmed by 0 bases and J by 8 bases, leaving 13 bases between them. CDR3 in amino acids: CASSLAATGGGELFF. CDR3 sequence (DNA): TGTGCCAGCAGCTTAGCGGCGACAGGAGGAGGGGAGCTGTTTTTT. Full variable domain (missing parts from reference TRBV7-9 and TRBJ2-2): DTGVSQNPRHKITKRGQNVTFRCDPISEHNRLYWYRQTLGQGPEFLTYFQNEAQLEKSRLLSDRFSAERPKGSFSTLEIQRTEQGDSAMYLCASSLAATGGGELFFGEGSRLTVL.

This rearrangement joins TRBV11-2 to TRBJ2-1; 10 nucleotides agree with TRBD2. The CDR3 spans 14 residues. Trimming cost V 4 bases and J 6 bases; bases outside gene matches: 3. Germline V gene data show CDR1 as SGHAT and CDR2 as FQNNGV. For the CDR3, the DNA is TGTGCCAGCAGCTCAGGACTAGCGGTCAATGAGCAGTTCTTC. Protein sequence: CASSSGLAVNEQFF.

The chain uses TRBV9 and TRBJ1-2, with 10 bases lining up with TRBD1. This CDR3 has 14 residues. With V trimmed by 4 bases and J by 6 bases, 6 bases remained unmatched. From germline, CDR1 is SGDLS and CDR2 YYNGEE. DNA for the CDR3: TGTGCCAGCAGCTTAGACAGGGGGCGAGATGGCTACACCTTC. This gives the protein CASSLDRGRDGYTF.

The gene calls are TRBV30 and TRBJ2-5; a weak D match, TRBD1 (6 bases). Per the germline V gene, CDR1 is GTSNPN and CDR2 is SVGIG (reference sequence). The CDR3 extends over 16 amino acids. The V and J ends lost 0 bases and 2 bases respectively, with 16 bases between them. CDR3 loop: CAWSVRRTALQETQYF. The CDR3, as DNA: TGTGCCTGGAGTGTACGTAGGACAGCACTGCAAGAGACCCAGTACTTC. Full variable domain (rest looked up from reference TRBV30 and TRBJ2-5): SQTIHQWPATLVQPVGSPLSLECTVEGTSNPNLYWYRQAAGRGLQLLFYSVGIGQISSEVPQNLSASRPQDRQFILSSKKLLLSDSGFYLCAWSVRRTALQETQYFGPGTRLLVL.

The chain uses TRBV6-2 or TRBV6-3 and TRBJ1-1; 8 bases are a match to TRBD1. This CDR3 contains 17 residues. Looked up from germline, CDR1 is MNHEY and CDR2 is SVGEGT. With V trimmed by 5 bases and J by 0 bases, 11 bases remained unmatched. Here the CDR3 reads CASSHSRTGKVNTEAFF. DNA for the CDR3: TGTGCCAGCAGTCATTCAAGGACAGGGAAGGTGAACACTGAAGCTTTCTTT.

This chain connects TRBV10-1 to TRBJ2-5; TRBD1 is a possible D gene (7 bases). Trimming shortened V by 5 bases and J by 5 bases, and 27 bases separated the two germline ends. The germline V gene has CDR1 WNHNN and CDR2 SYGVQD (reference sequence). This CDR3 spans 18 amino acids. CDR3 bases: TGCGCCAGCAGTTCGACAGGGAGGTCCCCCCCACCGTTGGAGACCCAGTACTTC. As protein: CASSSTGRSPPPLETQYF.

The chain carries TRBV7-9 and TRBJ2-7, with TRBD2 identical over 10 bases. Germline CDR1 reads SEHNR; CDR2 reads FQNEAQ (reference sequence). The V segment lost 5 bases and the J segment 7 bases; nucleotides outside the gene matches: 11. CDR3 length: 15 amino acids. The CDR3 DNA reads TGTGCCAGCAGCCGAGCGGGAGGGCCCGGTTTGGAGCAGTACTTC. It is translated as CASSRAGGPGLEQYF.